The 5 T cell receptor beta chains below all came from one sample that was sequenced in a study of CD8 T cells in ankylosing spondylitis. TCRdb recomputed calls from the 5' RACE reads with MiXCR, one row per CDR3 protein. The repertoire holds roughly 140,000 distinct CDR3 sequences, under 55% seen once, with 13% to 15% in the top ten. The specimen was synovial fluid, either unsorted or a sorted T cell fraction (not recorded which). These receptors came from a male donor with ankylosing spondylitis.

V gene TRBV3-1 combines with J gene TRBJ2-7, with TRBD2 matching over 8 bases. Looked up from germline, CDR1 is LGHDT and CDR2 is YNNKEL (reference sequence). V gave up 2 bases and J gave up 2 bases; unmatched junction bases: 14. This CDR3 spans 18 amino acids. The CDR3 nucleotides are TGTGCCAGCAGCCAATCTGTGGCTAGCGGGCCGACGGCCTACGAGCAGTACTTC. This translates into CASSQSVASGPTAYEQYF.

This clonotype was recorded a few times. The CDR3 nucleotides are TGTGCCAGCAGCACGGGACAGGGCTACAATGAGCAGTTCTTC. Translated, it gives CASSTGQGYNEQFF. The V and J genes are TRBV11-2 and TRBJ2-1; 9 bases map to TRBD1. Germline CDR1 and CDR2: SGHAT and FQNNGV. The CDR3 has 14 residues. V lost 5 bases, J lost 3 bases, and 2 bases stayed unmatched.

The V gene is TRBV19, the J gene TRBJ2-2; 8 bases are shared with TRBD1. Losses at the gene ends were 5 bases for V and 6 bases for J; bases not matched to a gene: 8. The CDR3 length is 15 residues. CDR1 and CDR2 (germline): LNHDA, SQIVND (reference sequence). CDR3 in DNA: TGTGCCAGTAGTCCAGAACAGGGGGTCGCCGGGGAGCTGTTTTTT. Translating it yields CASSPEQGVAGELFF.

The chain joins TRBV12-3 or TRBV12-4 to TRBJ2-5; 7 bases match TRBD2. This CDR3 comprises 14 residues. With V trimmed by 5 bases and J by 3 bases, 6 bases remained unmatched. The CDR3: CASSRLGGEETQYF. In nucleotides, the CDR3 is TGTGCCAGCAGTCGCCTTGGGGGGGAAGAGACCCAGTACTTC.

The chain joins TRBV6-1 to TRBJ2-7; TRBD2 is a possible D gene (6 bases). Germline V gene sequence: CDR1 MNHNS, CDR2 SASEGT. There are 15 residues in the CDR3. V was shortened by 4 bases and J by 1 base, with 14 bases between the two germline ends. CDR3 protein: CASSVEAGQSYEQYF. DNA of the CDR3: TGTGCCAGCAGTGTCGAAGCGGGCCAGTCCTACGAGCAGTACTTC.